This is a list of T cell receptor beta chains from one sample in a study of vaccination effects on CD4 cells after COVID-19. No antigen has been assigned to these receptors. TCRdb's table, derived via immunoSEQ multiplex PCR, lists solely in-frame clones and lacks some. The sample has about 27,000 clones; 69% are singletons. The source material was CD4+ T cells from PBMCs cultured with SARS-CoV-2 spike peptides, sampled before COVID-19 vaccination. The receptor source for this set is a human donor who had a prior SARS-CoV-2 infection. The CDR3 runs from the conserved cysteine through the conserved F or W. The D gene is left open where the match is weak. The listing skips clone size in some rows; elsewhere it reads once, few, many or a size class.

D,V,J,size,CDR3,DNA
.,TRBV4-1,TRBJ2-3,.,CASSQVPPPGTDTQYF,TGCGCCAGCAGCCAAGTCCCCCCTCCGGGGACAGATACGCAGTATTTT
.,TRBV6-7,TRBJ2-7,.,CASPDTTGSGLYEQYF,TGTGCCAGCCCCGACACGACAGGTTCCGGACTCTACGAGCAGTACTTC
.,TRBV15,TRBJ1-6,.,CATSRGSSSYNSPLHF,TGTGCCACCAGCAGAGGAAGCAGTTCCTATAATTCACCCCTCCACTTT
.,TRBV4-2,TRBJ2-7,.,CASSQEAASSYEQYF,TGTGCCAGCAGCCAAGAGGCGGCGAGCTCCTACGAGCAGTACTTC
.,TRBV19,TRBJ2-7,.,CASSISWGFHKQYF,TGTGCCAGTAGCATCTCTTGGGGCTTTCACAAGCAGTACTTC
.,TRBV29-1,TRBJ2-3,.,CSVGGTPGQSTDTQYF,TGCAGCGTTGGGGGGACGCCGGGACAAAGCACAGATACGCAGTATTTT
.,TRBV6-5,TRBJ2-1,.,CASIPRGVFEEQFF,TGTGCCAGCATTCCCAGGGGGGTTTTTGAAGAGCAGTTCTTC
TRBD2,TRBV5-1,TRBJ2-5,.,CASSPGLVTQETQYF,TGCGCCAGCAGCCCGGGACTAGTAACTCAAGAGACCCAGTACTTC
.,TRBV10-3,TRBJ2-7,.,CAISESSYEQYF,TGTGCCATCAGTGAGTCTTCCTACGAGCAGTACTTC
TRBD2,TRBV19,TRBJ2-3,many,CASSIGTSPDTQYF,TGTGCCAGTAGTATAGGGACTAGCCCAGATACGCAGTATTTT
TRBD2,TRBV7-9,TRBJ2-2,few,CASSLAGGRTGELFF,TGTGCCAGCAGCTTAGCGGGAGGGAGAACCGGGGAGCTGTTTTTT
TRBD1,TRBV2,TRBJ1-2,.,CASSPTGGGGGYTF,TGTGCCAGCAGTCCGACAGGGGGAGGAGGTGGCTACACCTTC
.,TRBV27,TRBJ1-1,.,CASSLIRTNTEAFF,TGTGCCAGCAGTTTGATCCGGACTAACACTGAAGCTTTCTTT
.,TRBV20-1,TRBJ2-2,.,CSASRQGWNTGELFF,TGCAGTGCTAGTAGGCAGGGGTGGAACACCGGGGAGCTGTTTTTT
TRBD2,TRBV3-1/TRBV3-2,TRBJ2-7,.,CASSQVLGGGSSYEQYF,TGTGCCAGCAGCCAAGTCCTTGGCGGGGGAAGCTCCTACGAGCAGTACTTC
TRBD1,TRBV7-9,TRBJ2-1,.,CASSLVPGRGQNEQFF,TGTGCCAGCAGCTTAGTTCCCGGCAGGGGGCAAAATGAGCAGTTCTTC
TRBD2,TRBV6-1,TRBJ2-3,few,CASSEEWAGGPLSTDTQYF,TGTGCCAGCAGTGAAGAGTGGGCGGGGGGGCCCCTAAGCACAGATACGCAGTATTTT
TRBD2,TRBV5-4,TRBJ2-3,.,CASSSRSGASTDTQYF,TGTGCCAGCAGCTCCCGTAGCGGGGCGAGCACAGATACGCAGTATTTT
.,TRBV7-2,TRBJ2-7,.,CASSLGGAGAYEQYF,TGTGCCAGCAGCTTAGGTGGAGCCGGCGCCTACGAGCAGTACTTC
TRBD1,TRBV5-1,TRBJ1-2,.,CASRSTGTDTGYTF,TGCGCCAGCAGATCGACCGGGACAGATACGGGCTACACCTTC
.,TRBV7-9,TRBJ1-5,few,CASSLDGNQPQHF,TGTGCCAGCAGCTTGGACGGCAATCAGCCCCAGCATTTT
TRBD2,TRBV4-2,TRBJ2-2,.,CASSRTQKRELDTGELFF,TGTGCCAGCAGCCGGACACAGAAGCGGGAGCTAGACACCGGGGAGCTGTTTTTT
.,TRBV19,TRBJ1-1,.,CASTPGREPKKAFF,TGTGCCAGTACCCCGGGACGGGAGCCCAAAAAAGCTTTCTTT
.,TRBV6-5,TRBJ1-3,.,CASRLRVSGNTIYF,TGTGCCAGCAGGCTTCGAGTCTCTGGAAACACCATATATTTT
.,TRBV6-1,TRBJ2-7,.,CASSEASVYEQYF,TGTGCCAGCAGTGAAGCGTCAGTCTACGAGCAGTACTTC
.,TRBV3-1/TRBV3-2,TRBJ2-1,.,CASSEHSAPYNEQFF,TGTGCCAGCAGCGAGCACTCCGCCCCCTACAATGAGCAGTTCTTC
.,TRBV3-1/TRBV3-2,TRBJ2-3,.,CASSQRKWSGADTQYF,TGTGCCAGCAGCCAAAGGAAGTGGTCTGGAGCAGATACGCAGTATTTT
TRBD1,TRBV7-8,TRBJ2-7,.,CASSLDRGTYEQYF,TGTGCCAGCAGCTTAGACAGGGGTACCTACGAGCAGTACTTC
.,TRBV10-3,TRBJ1-2,.,CAISESGGRYGYTF,TGTGCCATCAGTGAGTCGGGAGGGCGCTATGGCTACACCTTC
.,TRBV9,TRBJ1-2,.,CASSVREGRNGYTF,TGTGCCAGCAGCGTAAGAGAGGGAAGGAATGGCTACACCTTC
.,TRBV5-6,TRBJ2-2,.,CASSPEVTGELFF,TGTGCCAGCAGCCCTGAAGTCACCGGGGAGCTGTTTTTT
.,TRBV9,TRBJ2-1,.,CASSVRRSGYNEQFF,TGTGCCAGCAGCGTAAGGAGGAGTGGATACAATGAGCAGTTCTTC
TRBD1,TRBV5-6,TRBJ2-3,.,CASSPETGTGSTDTQYF,TGTGCCAGCAGCCCAGAAACCGGGACAGGGAGCACAGATACGCAGTATTTT
TRBD1,TRBV6-1,TRBJ1-6,.,CASSETGGYSPLHF,TGTGCCAGCAGTGAGACAGGGGGGTACTCACCCCTCCACTTT
.,TRBV2,TRBJ2-1,.,CASSVEASYNEQFF,TGTGCCAGCAGTGTTGAGGCTAGCTACAATGAGCAGTTCTTC
TRBD2,TRBV5-4,TRBJ2-3,.,CASSTGLAGGTDTQYF,TGTGCCAGCAGCACCGGACTAGCGGGGGGCACAGATACGCAGTATTTT
.,TRBV27,TRBJ1-2,.,CASSLSGRAIGYGYTF,TGTGCCAGCAGTTTAAGCGGGAGGGCGATCGGATATGGCTACACCTTC
TRBD2,TRBV10-1,TRBJ2-3,few,CASSSKATSGRASTDTQYF,TGCGCCAGCAGCTCAAAAGCGACTAGCGGGAGGGCCAGCACAGATACGCAGTATTTT
.,TRBV12-3/TRBV12-4,TRBJ1-2,.,CASSKGRTYGYTF,TGTGCCAGCAGTAAAGGACGGACCTATGGCTACACCTTC
.,TRBV6-5,TRBJ1-2,.,CASSKTQGLYTF,TGTGCCAGCAGTAAGACCCAGGGTCTCTACACCTTC
TRBD2,TRBV30,TRBJ2-1,.,CAWDPRGGSEQFF,TGTGCCTGGGACCCCCGGGGGGGCAGTGAGCAGTTCTTC